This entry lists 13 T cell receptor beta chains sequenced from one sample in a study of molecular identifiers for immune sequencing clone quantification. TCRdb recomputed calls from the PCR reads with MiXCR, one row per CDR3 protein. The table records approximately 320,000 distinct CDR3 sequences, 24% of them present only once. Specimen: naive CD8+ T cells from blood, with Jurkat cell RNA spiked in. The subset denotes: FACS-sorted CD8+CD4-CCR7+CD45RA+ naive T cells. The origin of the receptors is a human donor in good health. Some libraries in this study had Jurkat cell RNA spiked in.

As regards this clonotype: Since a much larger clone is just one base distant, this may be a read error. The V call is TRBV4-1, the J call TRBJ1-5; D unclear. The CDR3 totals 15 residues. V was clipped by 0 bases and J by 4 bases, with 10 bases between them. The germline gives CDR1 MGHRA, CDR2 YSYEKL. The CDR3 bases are TGCGCCAGCAGCCAAGAATTCGTGGAGAATCAGCCCCAGCATTTT. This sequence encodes CASSQEFVENQPQHF.

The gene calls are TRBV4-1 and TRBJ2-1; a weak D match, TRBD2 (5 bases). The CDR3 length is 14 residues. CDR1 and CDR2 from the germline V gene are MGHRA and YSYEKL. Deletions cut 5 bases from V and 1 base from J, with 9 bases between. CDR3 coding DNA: TGCGCCAGCAGCTTACGGACTTCCTACAATGAGCAGTTCTTC. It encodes CASSLRTSYNEQFF.

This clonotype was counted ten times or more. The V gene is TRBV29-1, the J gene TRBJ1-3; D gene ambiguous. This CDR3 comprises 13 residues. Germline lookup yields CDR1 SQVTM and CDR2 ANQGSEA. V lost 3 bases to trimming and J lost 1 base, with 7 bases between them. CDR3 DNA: TGCAGCGTTGAGATGCAATCTGGAAACACCATATATTTT. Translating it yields CSVEMQSGNTIYF.

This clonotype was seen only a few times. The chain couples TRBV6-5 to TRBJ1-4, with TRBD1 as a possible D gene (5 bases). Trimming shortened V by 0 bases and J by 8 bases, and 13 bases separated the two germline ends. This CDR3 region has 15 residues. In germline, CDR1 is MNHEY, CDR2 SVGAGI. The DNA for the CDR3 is TGTGCCAGCAGTTACTCTGCAGGGAAAGGGGAAAAACTGTTTTTT. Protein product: CASSYSAGKGEKLFF.

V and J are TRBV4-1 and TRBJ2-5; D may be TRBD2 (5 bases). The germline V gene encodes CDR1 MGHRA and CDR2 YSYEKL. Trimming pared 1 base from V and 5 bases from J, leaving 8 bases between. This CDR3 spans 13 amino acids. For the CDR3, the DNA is TGCGCCAGCAGCCAAGTTGCGGGTGAGACCCAGTACTTC. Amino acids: CASSQVAGETQYF.

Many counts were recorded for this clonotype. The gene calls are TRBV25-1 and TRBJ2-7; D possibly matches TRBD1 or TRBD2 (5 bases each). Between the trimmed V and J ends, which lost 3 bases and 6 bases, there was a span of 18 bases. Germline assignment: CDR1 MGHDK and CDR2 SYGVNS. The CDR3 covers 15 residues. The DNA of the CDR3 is TGTGCCAGCAGTGACCCCACCGGGAAGGGGCTCGAGCAGTACTTC. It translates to CASSDPTGKGLEQYF.

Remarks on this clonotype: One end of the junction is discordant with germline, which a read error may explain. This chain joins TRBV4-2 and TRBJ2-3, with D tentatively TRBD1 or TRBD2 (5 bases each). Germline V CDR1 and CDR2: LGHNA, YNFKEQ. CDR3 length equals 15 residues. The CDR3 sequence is CASSQESGSTATQYF. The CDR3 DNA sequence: TGTGCCAGCAGCCAAGAAAGCGGTTCGACAGCTACGCAGTATTTT.

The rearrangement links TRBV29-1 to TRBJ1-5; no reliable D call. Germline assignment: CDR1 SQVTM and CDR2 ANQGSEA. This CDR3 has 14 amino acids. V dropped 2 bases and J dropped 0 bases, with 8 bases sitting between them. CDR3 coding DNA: TGCAGCGTTGAATACGGGTATAGCAATCAGCCCCAGCATTTT. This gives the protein CSVEYGYSNQPQHF.

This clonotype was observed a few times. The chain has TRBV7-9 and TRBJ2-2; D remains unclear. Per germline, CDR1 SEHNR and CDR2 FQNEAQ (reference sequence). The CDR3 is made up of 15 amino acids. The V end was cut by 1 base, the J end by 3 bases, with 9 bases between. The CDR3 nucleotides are TGTGCCAGCAGCTTAGTCCCCGGGTACACCGGGGAGCTGTTTTTT. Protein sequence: CASSLVPGYTGELFF.

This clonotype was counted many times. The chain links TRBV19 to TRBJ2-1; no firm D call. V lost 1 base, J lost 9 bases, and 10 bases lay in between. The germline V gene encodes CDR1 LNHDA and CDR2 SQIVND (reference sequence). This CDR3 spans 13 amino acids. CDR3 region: CASSIAGAGEQFF. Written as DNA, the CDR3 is TGTGCCAGTAGTATAGCAGGAGCAGGTGAGCAGTTCTTC.

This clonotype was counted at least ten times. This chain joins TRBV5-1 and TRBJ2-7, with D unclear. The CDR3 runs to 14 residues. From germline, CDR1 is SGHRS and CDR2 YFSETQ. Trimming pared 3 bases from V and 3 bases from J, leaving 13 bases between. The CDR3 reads CASSSNREYYEQYF. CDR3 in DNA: TGCGCCAGCAGCTCCAATAGAGAGTACTACGAGCAGTACTTC.

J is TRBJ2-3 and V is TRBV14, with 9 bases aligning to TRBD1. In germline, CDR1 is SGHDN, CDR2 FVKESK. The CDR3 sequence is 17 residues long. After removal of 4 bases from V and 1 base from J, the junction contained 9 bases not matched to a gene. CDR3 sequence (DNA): TGTGCCAGCAGCCCTCGAGGGGGGGACAGGGGCACAGATACGCAGTATTTT. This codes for CASSPRGGDRGTDTQYF.

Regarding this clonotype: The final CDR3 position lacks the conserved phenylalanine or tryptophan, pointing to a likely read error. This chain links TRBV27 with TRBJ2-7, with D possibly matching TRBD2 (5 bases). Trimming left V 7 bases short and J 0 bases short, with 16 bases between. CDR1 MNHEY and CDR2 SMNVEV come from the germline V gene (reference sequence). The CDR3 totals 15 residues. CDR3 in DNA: TGTGCCAGCACCTCGCTGGAGGCGCTCTCCTACGAGCAGTACATC. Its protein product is CASTSLEALSYEQYI.